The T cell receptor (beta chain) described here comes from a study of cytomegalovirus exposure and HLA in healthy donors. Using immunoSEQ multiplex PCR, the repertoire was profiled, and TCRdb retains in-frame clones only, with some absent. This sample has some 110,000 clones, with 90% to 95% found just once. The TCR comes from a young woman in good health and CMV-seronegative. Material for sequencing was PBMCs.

CDR3 region: CASSLDDYEQYF. CDR3 in DNA: TGTGCCAGCAGCCTAGATGACTACGAGCAGTACTTC. The V call is TRBV5-4, the J call TRBJ2-7; D is undetermined. The germline V and J ends were trimmed by 4 bases and 3 bases, with 8 bases remaining between them. CDR1 is SGHNT, CDR2 YYREEE, per germline (reference sequence). This CDR3 is 12 amino acids long.